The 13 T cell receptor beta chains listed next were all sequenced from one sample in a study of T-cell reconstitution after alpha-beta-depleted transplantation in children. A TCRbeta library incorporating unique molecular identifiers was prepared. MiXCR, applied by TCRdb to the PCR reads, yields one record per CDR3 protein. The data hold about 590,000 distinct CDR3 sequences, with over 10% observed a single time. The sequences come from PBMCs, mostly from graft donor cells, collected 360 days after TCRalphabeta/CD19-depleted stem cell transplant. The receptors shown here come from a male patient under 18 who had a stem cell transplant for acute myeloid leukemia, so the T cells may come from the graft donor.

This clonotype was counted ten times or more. In nucleotides, the CDR3 is TGCAGTGCTTCCCCTGCGGGAGGGCCACTTGTGCAGTTCTTC. Translating it yields CSASPAGGPLVQFF. The V gene is TRBV20-1, the J gene TRBJ2-1; 9 bases are shared with TRBD2. V was clipped by 5 bases and J by 12 bases; unmatched bases: 14. From germline, CDR1 is DFQATT and CDR2 SNEGSKA (reference sequence). This CDR3 spans 14 amino acids.

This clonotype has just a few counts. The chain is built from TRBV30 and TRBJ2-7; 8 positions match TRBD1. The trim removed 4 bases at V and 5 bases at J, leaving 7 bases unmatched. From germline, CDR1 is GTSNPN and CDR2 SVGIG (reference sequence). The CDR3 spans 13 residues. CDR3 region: CAWTWTGRNEQYF. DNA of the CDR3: TGTGCCTGGACGTGGACAGGGCGGAACGAGCAGTACTTC.

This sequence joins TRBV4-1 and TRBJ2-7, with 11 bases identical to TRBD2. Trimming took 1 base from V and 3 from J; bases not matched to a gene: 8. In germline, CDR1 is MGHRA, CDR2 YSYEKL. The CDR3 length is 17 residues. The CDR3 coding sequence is TGCGCCAGCAGCCAAGTACTAGCGGGAGTGGCAGGCTACGAGCAGTACTTC. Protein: CASSQVLAGVAGYEQYF.

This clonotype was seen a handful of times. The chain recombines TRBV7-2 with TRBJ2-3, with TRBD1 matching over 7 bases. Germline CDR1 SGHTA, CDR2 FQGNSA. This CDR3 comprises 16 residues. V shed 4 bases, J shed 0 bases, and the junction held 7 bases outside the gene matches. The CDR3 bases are TGTGCCAGCAGCTGGGCCGGGACAGCTAGCACAGATACGCAGTATTTT. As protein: CASSWAGTASTDTQYF.

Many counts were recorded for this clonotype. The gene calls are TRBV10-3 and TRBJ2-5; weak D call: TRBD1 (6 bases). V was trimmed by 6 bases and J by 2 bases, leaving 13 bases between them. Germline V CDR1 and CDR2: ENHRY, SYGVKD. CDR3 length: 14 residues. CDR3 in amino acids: CAIRQQGGQETQYF. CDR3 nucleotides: TGTGCCATCAGACAACAGGGCGGACAAGAGACCCAGTACTTC.

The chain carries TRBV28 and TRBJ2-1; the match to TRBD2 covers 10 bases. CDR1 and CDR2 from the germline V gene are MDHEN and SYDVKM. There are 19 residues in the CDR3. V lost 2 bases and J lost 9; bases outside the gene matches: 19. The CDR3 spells CASSLIQGALRASGGEQFF. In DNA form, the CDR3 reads TGTGCCAGCAGTTTAATCCAGGGGGCGCTTAGGGCTAGCGGGGGTGAGCAGTTCTTC.

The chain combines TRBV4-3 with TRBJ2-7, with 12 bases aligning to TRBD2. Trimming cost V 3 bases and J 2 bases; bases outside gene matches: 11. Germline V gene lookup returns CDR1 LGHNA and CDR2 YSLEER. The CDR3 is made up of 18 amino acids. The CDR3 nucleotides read TGCGCCAGCAGCCAGTCCCTAGCGGGAGGGCTCATTCCCTACGAGCAGTACTTC. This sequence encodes CASSQSLAGGLIPYEQYF.

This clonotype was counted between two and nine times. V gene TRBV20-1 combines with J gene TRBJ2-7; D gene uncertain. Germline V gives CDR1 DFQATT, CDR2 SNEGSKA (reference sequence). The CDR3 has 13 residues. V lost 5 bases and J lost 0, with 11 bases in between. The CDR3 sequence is CSAADILSYEQYF. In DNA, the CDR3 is TGCAGTGCTGCTGACATCCTCTCCTACGAGCAGTACTTC.

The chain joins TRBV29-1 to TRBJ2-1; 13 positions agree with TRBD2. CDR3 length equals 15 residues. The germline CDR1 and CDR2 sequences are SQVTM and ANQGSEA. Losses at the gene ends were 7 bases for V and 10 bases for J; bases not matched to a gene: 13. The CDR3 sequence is CSAGRLAGGPGEQFF. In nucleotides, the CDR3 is TGCAGCGCTGGGCGACTAGCGGGAGGCCCAGGGGAGCAGTTCTTC.

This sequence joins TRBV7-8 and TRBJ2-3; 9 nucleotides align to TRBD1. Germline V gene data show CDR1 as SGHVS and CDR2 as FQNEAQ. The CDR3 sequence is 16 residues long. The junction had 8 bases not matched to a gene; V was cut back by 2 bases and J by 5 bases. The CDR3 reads CASSLFAWDREDTQYF. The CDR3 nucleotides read TGTGCCAGCAGCTTATTTGCCTGGGACAGGGAAGATACGCAGTATTTT.

Here the CDR3 DNA reads TGTGCCAGCAGCTTTGGGACGGGAGTGGCAGATACGCAGTATTTT. Protein product: CASSFGTGVADTQYF. The rearrangement joins TRBV11-1 to TRBJ2-3; perhaps TRBD2 as D (6 bases). This CDR3 comprises 15 residues. Germline V gives CDR1 SGHAT, CDR2 FQDESV (reference sequence). Trimming removed 3 bases at V and 4 bases at J, with 14 bases between.

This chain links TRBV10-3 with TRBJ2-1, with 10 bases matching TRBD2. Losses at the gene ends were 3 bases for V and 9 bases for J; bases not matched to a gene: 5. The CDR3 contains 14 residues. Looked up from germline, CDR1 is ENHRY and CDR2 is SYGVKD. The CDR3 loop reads CAISEASGRSEQFF. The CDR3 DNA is TGTGCCATCAGTGAAGCTAGCGGGAGAAGTGAGCAGTTCTTC.

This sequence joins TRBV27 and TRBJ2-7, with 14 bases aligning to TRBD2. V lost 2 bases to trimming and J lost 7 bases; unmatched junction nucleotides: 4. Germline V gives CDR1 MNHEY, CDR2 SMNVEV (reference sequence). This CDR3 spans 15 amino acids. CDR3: CASSLGTSGRREQYF. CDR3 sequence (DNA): TGTGCCAGCAGTTTAGGGACTAGCGGGAGACGGGAGCAGTACTTC.